This section outlines one TCR beta chain sequence together with its context. No cognate antigen has been identified for it. Base qualities are not at hand, and no much larger clone is one base apart. Within the sample, other DNA sequences also encode this same CDR3. This entry is derived from a study of OX40 agonist ivuxolimab in advanced cancers. Regarding the complete study: Ivuxolimab, which targeted the costimulatory receptor OX40 (CD134), was an agonistic, fully human IgG2 monoclonal antibody. Intravenous ivuxolimab was administered to patients every 2 weeks at six dose levels: 0.01, 0.1, 0.3, 1.5, 3 and 10 mg/kg. Of the 50 to 55 patients in dose escalation, about 20 had hepatocellular carcinoma, some 15 had melanoma, 9 had renal cell carcinoma and 9 had head and neck cancer. A male proportion of approximately 83% and a mean age of roughly 58 years, ranging from 23 to 79, were recorded for the dose-escalation cohort. Patients were allowed to have had prior anti-PD-1, anti-PD-L1 or anti-CTLA-4 therapy, and approximately 40% of the dose-escalation patients had been treated with checkpoint inhibitors. Partial responses were achieved by three dose-escalation patients, of whom one had hepatocellular carcinoma and two had cutaneous melanoma. The purpose of peripheral TCRbeta sequencing was to test whether ivuxolimab changed TCR sequence diversity and led to clonal T-cell expansion. The monotherapy dose-escalation portion (N ≈ 57 patients) of the phase I ivuxolimab trial is reported in the paper. Study-wide findings and limitations: Low levels of normalized T-cell clonal expansion were also seen in some patients who did not respond. At doses of 0.1 to 3.0 mg/kg, clonal expansion of both CD4+ and CD8+ blood T cells was observed from baseline to week 6. In partial responders in the 0.1-3.0 mg/kg groups, normalized peripheral clonal expansion was found to be among the lowest, especially among CD8+ T cells. Antigen specificity was not determined for the clonally expanded peripheral T cells. After ivuxolimab, CD8+ T cells had more expanded clones than CD4+ T cells on average.

Patients with a history of autoimmune disease or receiving systemic immunosuppression were excluded from the trial. In every dose cohort, peripheral blood was drawn for TCR sequencing at baseline, cycle 4 day 1, and cycle 7 day 1. The samples were taken from a phase I, first-in-human, multicenter, open-label dose-escalation trial of ivuxolimab. The trial enrolled adults with locally advanced or metastatic head and neck squamous cell, hepatocellular, melanoma or renal cell carcinoma. CD4+ and CD8+ T cells were sorted separately from peripheral blood before TCR sequencing. To sequence the TCRbeta CDR3 region, genomic DNA was isolated from the sorted cells. TCRbeta CDR3 regions were sequenced using the immunoSEQ Assay. This immuneACCESS table, as held by TCRdb, lists in-frame sequences with V and J called but not all clones. Of the missing ones, under half trace to an unresolved V gene in checked studies; the others have no known cause. This sample has some 80,000 clones in its table, and 89% of those were observed once. The top ten clones comprise around 0.4% of the sample.

V trim: 5 bases; J trim: 2 bases; unmatched bases: 2. Its CDR3 holds 13 amino acids, cysteine through phenylalanine. Only CDR3 DNA remains: 39 bases, in frame from the first base. The germline V gene sets CDR1 to SGHTA and CDR2 to FQGNSA. The chain is encoded by TRBV7-2 joined to TRBJ1-2; TRBD1 lines up with 7 middle nucleotides. This TCR derives from an adult with an advanced solid tumor such as melanoma, head and neck, liver or kidney cancer. The starting material was CD4+ or CD8+ T cells sorted from blood, obtained in a trial of the OX40 agonist ivuxolimab. The CDR3 protein sequence reads: CASSPGQNYGYTF. The bases are TGTGCCAGCAGCCCGGGACAGAACTATGGCTACACCTTC. Reference TRBV7-2 and TRBJ1-2 proteins supply the regions before and after the CDR3; the full variable domain is: GAGVSQSPSNKVTEKGKDVELRCDPISGHTALYWYRQSLGQGLEFLIYFQGNSAPDKSGLPSDRFSAERTGGSVSTLTIQRTQQEDSAVYLCASSPGQNYGYTFGSGTRLTVV.